These 7 T cell receptor beta chains were all obtained from the same sample, sequenced in a study of human T cells and chemical hapten exposure. Time point meaning: patch test 1, 2 weeks after DPC sensitization. The treatment is: therapeutic diphenylcyclopropenone sensitization with weekly scalp DPC. Someone pulled total RNA out of unfractionated whole blood. TCRdb ran MiXCR on the RACE reads and lists one entry per CDR3 protein. The data hold approximately 52,000 distinct CDR3 sequences, with 11% observed a single time. Source: whole blood, taken in connection with sensitization to the hapten diphenylcyclopropenone (DPC). These receptors originate from a woman aged 40 to 55 with alopecia areata. Some clones in this sample may be carry-over from other donors' samples.

V is TRBV28 and J is TRBJ1-5; no reliable D call. Looked up from germline, CDR1 is MDHEN and CDR2 is SYDVKM. CDR3 length: 12 residues. Trimming stripped 7 bases from V and 0 bases from J, with 4 bases between. Here the CDR3 DNA reads TGTGCCAGCACGGATAGCAATCAGCCCCAGCATTTT. This codes for CASTDSNQPQHF.

This chain joins TRBV29-1 and TRBJ2-7, with D tentatively TRBD1 (6 bases). The CDR3 consists of 11 residues. The V end lost 7 bases, the J end lost 4 bases, and 11 bases lay between the germline ends. Germline CDR1 is SQVTM and CDR2 is ANQGSEA. The CDR3 sequence: CSAGQPYEQYF. The CDR3 DNA is TGCAGCGCAGGACAGCCGTACGAGCAGTACTTC.

This clonotype was observed a few times. The chain carries TRBV4-3 and TRBJ1-1; D unclear. Germline V gives CDR1 LGHNA, CDR2 YSLEER. V dropped 1 base and J dropped 4 bases, with 10 bases sitting between them. The CDR3 contains 14 residues. The CDR3 here is CASSQVDVATEAFF. DNA of the CDR3: TGCGCCAGCAGCCAAGTGGACGTAGCCACTGAAGCTTTCTTT.

In this sample, this clonotype turned up many times. The CDR3 DNA reads TGTGCCAGCAGTCCGATGCAAGGAGCTGAAGCTTTCTTT. Protein product: CASSPMQGAEAFF. V and J are TRBV6-6 and TRBJ1-1; no clear D gene. V was pared by 5 bases and J by 6 bases, with 13 bases between. Germline V CDR1 and CDR2: MNHNY, SVGAGI (reference sequence). This CDR3 spans 13 amino acids.

This chain uses TRBV4-3 with TRBJ2-3, with D uncertain. CDR1 and CDR2 (germline): LGHNA, YSLEER. The CDR3 consists of 14 residues. Between the trimmed V and J ends, which lost 0 bases and 3 bases, there was a span of 7 bases. This CDR3 reads CASSQESPTDTQYF. CDR3 sequence (DNA): TGCGCCAGCAGCCAAGAGTCCCCAACAGATACGCAGTATTTT.

CDR3 bases: TGTGCCAGCAGTGTTGTCGACCCGAACACTGAAGCTTTCTTT. Translation gives CASSVVDPNTEAFF. The gene calls are TRBV6-2 or TRBV6-3 and TRBJ1-1; D gene uncertain. The CDR3 consists of 14 residues. Germline V lookup: CDR1 MNHEY, CDR2 SVGEGT. Trimming cost V 5 bases and J 1 base, with 11 bases left between them.

This clonotype occurred many times. The chain recombines TRBV10-2 with TRBJ2-1; D is unclear. V was cut by 8 bases and J by 3 bases, with 17 bases left in between. CDR3 length: 15 amino acids. Germline V gene sequence: CDR1 WSHSY, CDR2 SAAADI. Here the CDR3 reads CASRVGSSFYNEQFF. The CDR3 DNA reads TGCGCCAGCCGGGTCGGCAGCAGCTTCTACAATGAGCAGTTCTTC.